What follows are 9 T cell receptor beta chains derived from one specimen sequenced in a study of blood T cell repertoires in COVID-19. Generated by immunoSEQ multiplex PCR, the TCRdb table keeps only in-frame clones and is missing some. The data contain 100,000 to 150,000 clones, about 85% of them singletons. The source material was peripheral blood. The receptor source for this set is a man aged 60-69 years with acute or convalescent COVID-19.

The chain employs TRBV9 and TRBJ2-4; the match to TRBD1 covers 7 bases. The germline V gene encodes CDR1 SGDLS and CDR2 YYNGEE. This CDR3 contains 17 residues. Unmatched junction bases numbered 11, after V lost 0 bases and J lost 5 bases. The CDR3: CASSVGGTAQTQNIQYF. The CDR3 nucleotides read TGTGCCAGCAGCGTAGGGGGGACAGCTCAGACCCAAAACATTCAGTACTTC.

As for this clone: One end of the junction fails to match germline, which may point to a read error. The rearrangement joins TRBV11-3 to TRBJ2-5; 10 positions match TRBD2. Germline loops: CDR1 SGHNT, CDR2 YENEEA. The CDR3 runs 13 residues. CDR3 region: CASRLAGEVTQYF. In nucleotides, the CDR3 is TGTGCGAGCAGGCTAGCGGGAGAAGTGACCCAGTACTTC.

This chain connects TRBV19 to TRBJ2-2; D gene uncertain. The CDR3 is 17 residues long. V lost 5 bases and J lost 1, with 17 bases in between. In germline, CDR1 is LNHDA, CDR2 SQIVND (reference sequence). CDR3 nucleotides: TGTGCCAGTAGTTTACACCCTTTGTCCAGGAACACCGGGGAGCTGTTTTTT. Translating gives CASSLHPLSRNTGELFF.

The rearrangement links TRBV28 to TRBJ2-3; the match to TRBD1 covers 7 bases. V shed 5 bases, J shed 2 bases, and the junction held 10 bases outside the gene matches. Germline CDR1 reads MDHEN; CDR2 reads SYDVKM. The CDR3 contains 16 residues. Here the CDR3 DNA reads TGTGCCAGCAGTCCCTTGGACAGGTCCACCACAGATACGCAGTATTTT. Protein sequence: CASSPLDRSTTDTQYF. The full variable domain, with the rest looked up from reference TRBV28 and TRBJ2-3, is DVKVTQSSRYLVKRTGEKVFLECVQDMDHENMFWYRQDPGLGLRLIYFSYDVKMKEKGDIPEGYSVSREKKERFSLILESASTNQTSMYLCASSPLDRSTTDTQYFGPGTRLTVL.

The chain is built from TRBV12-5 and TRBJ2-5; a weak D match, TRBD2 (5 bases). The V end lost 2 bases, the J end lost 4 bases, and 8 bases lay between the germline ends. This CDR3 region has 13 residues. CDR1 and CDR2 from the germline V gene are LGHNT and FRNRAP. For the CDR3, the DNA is TGTGCTAGTGGTTTGATCGGGGTAGAGACCCAGTACTTC. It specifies CASGLIGVETQYF.

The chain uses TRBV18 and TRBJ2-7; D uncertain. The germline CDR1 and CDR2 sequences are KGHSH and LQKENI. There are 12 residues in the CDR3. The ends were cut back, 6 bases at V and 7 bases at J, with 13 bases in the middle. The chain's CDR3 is CASSHMTGEQYF. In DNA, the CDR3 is TGTGCCAGCTCCCATATGACCGGGGAGCAGTACTTC.

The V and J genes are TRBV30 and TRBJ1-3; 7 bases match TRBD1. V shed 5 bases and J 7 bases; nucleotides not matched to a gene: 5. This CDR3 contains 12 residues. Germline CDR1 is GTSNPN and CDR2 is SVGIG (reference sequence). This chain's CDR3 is CAWADRSNTIYF. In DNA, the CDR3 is TGTGCCTGGGCGGACAGGTCTAACACCATATATTTT.

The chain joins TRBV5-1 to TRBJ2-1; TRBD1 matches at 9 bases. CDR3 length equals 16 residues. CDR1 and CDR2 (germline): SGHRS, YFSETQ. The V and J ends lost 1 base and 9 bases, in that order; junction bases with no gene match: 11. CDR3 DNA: TGCGCCAGCAGCTTGACGGGACAGGGAGTTGTAAGTGAGCAGTTCTTC. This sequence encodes CASSLTGQGVVSEQFF.

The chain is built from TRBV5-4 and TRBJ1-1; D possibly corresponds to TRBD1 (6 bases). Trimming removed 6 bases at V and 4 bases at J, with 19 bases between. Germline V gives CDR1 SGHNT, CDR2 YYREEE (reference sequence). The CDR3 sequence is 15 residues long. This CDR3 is CASTGTAGGLTEAFF. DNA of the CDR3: TGTGCCAGCACCGGGACTGCGGGGGGGCTCACTGAAGCTTTCTTT.